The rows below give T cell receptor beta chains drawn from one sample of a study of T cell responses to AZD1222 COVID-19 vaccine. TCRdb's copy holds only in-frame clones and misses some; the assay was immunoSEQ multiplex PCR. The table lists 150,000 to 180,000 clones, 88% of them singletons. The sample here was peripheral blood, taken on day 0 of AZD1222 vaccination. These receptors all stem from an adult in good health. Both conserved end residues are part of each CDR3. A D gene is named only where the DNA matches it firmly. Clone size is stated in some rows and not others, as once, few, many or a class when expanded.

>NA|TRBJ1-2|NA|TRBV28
CASRAQGDFYGYTF
TGTGCCAGCAGAGCCCAGGGAGACTTTTATGGCTACACCTTC
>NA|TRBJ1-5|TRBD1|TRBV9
CASSQGAQGQPQHF
TGTGCCAGCAGTCAGGGGGCGCAGGGTCAGCCCCAGCATTTT
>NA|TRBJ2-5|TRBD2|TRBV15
CATSGLPGGTYQETQYF
TGTGCCACCAGCGGACTCCCGGGAGGGACCTACCAAGAGACCCAGTACTTC
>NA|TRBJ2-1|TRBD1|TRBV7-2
CASSFLSGQGNEQFF
TGTGCCAGCAGCTTCCTTTCGGGACAGGGTAATGAGCAGTTCTTC
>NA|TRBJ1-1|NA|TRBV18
CASGPVQGLWDTEAFF
TGTGCCAGCGGACCAGTTCAGGGGCTGTGGGACACTGAAGCTTTCTTT
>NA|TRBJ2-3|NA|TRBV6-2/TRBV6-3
CASSSGIGSTDTQYF
TGTGCCAGCAGTTCAGGGATCGGGAGCACAGATACGCAGTATTTT
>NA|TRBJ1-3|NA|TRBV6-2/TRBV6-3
CASSLGNTIYF
TGTGCCAGCAGTCTCGGAAACACCATATATTTT
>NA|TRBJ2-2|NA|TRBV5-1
CASSLARADNTGELFF
TGCGCCAGCAGCTTGGCCAGGGCGGATAACACCGGGGAGCTGTTTTTT
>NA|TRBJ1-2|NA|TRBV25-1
CASRPGQGGYTF
TGTGCCAGCAGACCAGGTCAGGGAGGCTACACCTTC
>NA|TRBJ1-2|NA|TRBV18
CASSPIRGNGVHYTF
TGTGCCAGCTCACCAATTCGAGGGAATGGGGTCCACTACACCTTC
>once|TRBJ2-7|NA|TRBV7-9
CASSLAGPILYEQYF
TGTGCCAGCAGCTTAGCGGGACCCATACTCTACGAGCAGTACTTC
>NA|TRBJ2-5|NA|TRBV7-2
CASLSRGEKTQYF
TGTGCTAGCCTTTCCAGGGGCGAGAAGACCCAGTACTTC
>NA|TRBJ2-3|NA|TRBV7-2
CASSFLPDTQYF
TGTGCCAGCAGCTTTTTACCAGATACGCAGTATTTT
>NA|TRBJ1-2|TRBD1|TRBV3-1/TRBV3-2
CASSRDRGRGYTF
TGTGCCAGCAGCCGGGACAGGGGGAGAGGCTACACCTTC
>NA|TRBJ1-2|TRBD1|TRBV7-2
CASSIDRGHGYTF
TGTGCCAGCAGCATCGACAGGGGCCATGGCTACACCTTC
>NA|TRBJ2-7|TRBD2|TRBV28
CASSPPVLAGYEQYF
TGTGCCAGCAGTCCCCCCGTCCTAGCGGGGTACGAGCAGTACTTC
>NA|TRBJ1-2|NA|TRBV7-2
CASSSRTEFYGYTF
TGTGCCAGCAGCTCAAGGACGGAATTCTATGGCTACACCTTC
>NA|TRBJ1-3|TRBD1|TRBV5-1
CASSEDRPGNTIYF
TGCGCCAGCAGCGAGGACAGGCCTGGAAACACCATATATTTT
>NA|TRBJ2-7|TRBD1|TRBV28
CASSSDRGLSEQYF
TGTGCCAGCAGTTCGGACAGGGGGCTGTCCGAGCAGTACTTC
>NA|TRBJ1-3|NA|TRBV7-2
CASSLGGVNLGNTIYF
TGTGCCAGCAGCTTGGGCGGGGTGAACCTTGGAAACACCATATATTTT
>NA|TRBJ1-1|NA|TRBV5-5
CASSYLTEVNTEAFF
TGTGCCAGCAGCTACTTGACAGAAGTGAACACTGAAGCTTTCTTT
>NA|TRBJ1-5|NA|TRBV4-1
CASSQRMEQPQHF
TGCGCCAGCAGCCAAAGGATGGAGCAGCCCCAGCATTTT
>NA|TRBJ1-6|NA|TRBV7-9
CASSPAGGNSPLHF
TGTGCCAGCAGCCCCGCGGGAGGCAATTCACCCCTCCACTTT
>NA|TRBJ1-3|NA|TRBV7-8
CASSLGTTGNTIYF
TGTGCCAGCAGCTTAGGGACAACTGGAAACACCATATATTTT
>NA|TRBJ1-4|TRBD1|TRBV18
CASSTGTGGEKLFF
TGTGCCAGCTCAACCGGGACAGGGGGTGAAAAACTGTTTTTT
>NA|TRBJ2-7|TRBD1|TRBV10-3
CAIRGTDLEQYF
TGTGCCATCAGGGGGACAGACCTCGAGCAGTACTTC
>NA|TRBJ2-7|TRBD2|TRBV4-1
CASSQTGLAYYEQYF
TGCGCCAGCAGCCAGACGGGACTAGCATACTACGAGCAGTACTTC
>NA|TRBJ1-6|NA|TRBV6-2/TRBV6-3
CASSLDQGYRLGSPLHF
TGTGCCAGCAGTTTAGACCAGGGGTATCGACTTGGGTCACCCCTCCACTTT
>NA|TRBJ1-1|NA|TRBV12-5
CASLAGNTEAFF
TGTGCTAGCCTGGCTGGGAACACTGAAGCTTTCTTT
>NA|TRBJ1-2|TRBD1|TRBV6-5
CASSYGDREDGYTF
TGTGCCAGCAGTTACGGGGACAGGGAGGATGGCTACACCTTC
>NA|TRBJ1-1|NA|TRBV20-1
CSASQNTEAFF
TGCAGTGCTTCTCAGAACACTGAAGCTTTCTTT
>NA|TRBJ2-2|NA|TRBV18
CASSPERAGELFF
TGTGCCAGCTCACCGGAAAGGGCCGGGGAGCTGTTTTTT
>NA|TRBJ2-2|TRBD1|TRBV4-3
CASSQDRGTGTGELFF
TGCGCCAGCAGCCAAGATCGAGGGACAGGGACCGGGGAGCTGTTTTTT
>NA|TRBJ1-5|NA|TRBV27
CASSLTGYNQPQHF
TGTGCCAGCAGTCTAACAGGGTACAATCAGCCCCAGCATTTT
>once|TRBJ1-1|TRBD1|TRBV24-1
CATSDGDREAFF
TGTGCCACCAGTGACGGGGACAGGGAAGCTTTCTTT
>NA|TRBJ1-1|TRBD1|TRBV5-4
CASSKGGTVDKAFF
TGTGCCAGCAGTAAGGGCGGGACAGTCGATAAAGCTTTCTTT
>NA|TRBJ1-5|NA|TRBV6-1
CASSEATAYQPQHF
TGTGCCAGCAGTGAAGCGACAGCTTATCAGCCCCAGCATTTT
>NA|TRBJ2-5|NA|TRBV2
CASNERREETQYF
TGTGCCAGCAATGAGAGGCGGGAAGAGACCCAGTACTTC
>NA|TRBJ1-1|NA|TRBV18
CASSIGDLNTEAFF
TGTGCCAGCTCCATCGGCGACCTGAACACTGAAGCTTTCTTT
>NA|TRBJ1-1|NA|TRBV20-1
CSASQNTEAFF
TGCAGTGCTAGTCAGAACACTGAAGCTTTCTTT
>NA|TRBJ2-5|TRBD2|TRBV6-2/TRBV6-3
CASSTSLGTSGIQETQYF
TGTGCCAGCAGTACCAGCCTGGGGACTAGCGGGATCCAAGAGACCCAGTACTTC
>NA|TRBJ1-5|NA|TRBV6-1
CASSEAQGTINQPQHF
TGTGCCAGCAGTGAAGCCCAGGGGACGATTAATCAGCCCCAGCATTTT
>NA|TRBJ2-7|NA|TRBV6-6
CASSLSADYEQYF
TGTGCCAGCAGCCTTAGCGCTGACTACGAGCAGTACTTC
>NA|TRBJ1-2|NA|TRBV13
CASSTTNYGYTF
TGTGCCAGCAGCACAACCAACTATGGCTACACCTTC
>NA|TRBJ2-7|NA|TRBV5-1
CASSFAGASSLEQYF
TGCGCCAGCAGCTTTGCCGGAGCGAGTTCTTTAGAGCAGTACTTC
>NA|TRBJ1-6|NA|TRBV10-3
CAISDPGSPLHF
TGTGCCATCAGTGACCCGGGTTCACCCCTCCACTTT
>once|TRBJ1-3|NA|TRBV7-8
CASSLGQSGNTIYF
TGTGCCAGCAGCTTAGGACAGTCTGGAAACACCATATATTTT
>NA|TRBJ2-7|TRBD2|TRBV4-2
CASSQEGGHGGASYEQYF
TGTGCCAGCAGCCAAGAGGGTGGACACGGGGGGGCCTCCTACGAGCAGTACTTC
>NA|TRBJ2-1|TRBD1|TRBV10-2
CASKTGKFDEQFF
TGCGCCAGCAAGACAGGGAAGTTCGATGAGCAGTTCTTC
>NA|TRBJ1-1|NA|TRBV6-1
CASSEVTDTEAFF
TGTGCCAGCAGTGAAGTGACAGACACTGAAGCTTTCTTT